This T cell receptor beta chain was found in a study of regulatory T cells in long-lasting Graves disease. This clonotype was seen ten or more times. According to the study, TCR beta libraries were built with iRepertoire HTBI primers and CDR3-region Arm-PCR. TCRdb ran MiXCR on the multiplex PCR reads and lists one entry per CDR3 protein. The table records 400,000 to 500,000 distinct CDR3 sequences, around a fifth of them present only once. This CDR3 spans 17 amino acids. The V segment lost 7 bases and the J segment 3 bases; nucleotides outside the gene matches: 13. Described time point: persistent/refractory GD, antithyroid drugs over 5 years with positive TRAb. Researchers made the TCR library from RNA that was extracted from PBMCs.

The receptor comes from a female donor with Graves disease. V and J are TRBV12-3 or TRBV12-4 and TRBJ1-5; 9 bases agree with TRBD1. The input for sequencing was peripheral blood mononuclear cells (PBMCs), taken when the disease was refractory, from a patient treated with antithyroid drugs. The CDR3 loop reads CASIAATGTGLNQPQHF. The CDR3 nucleotides read TGTGCCAGCATCGCTGCCACCGGGACAGGGCTCAATCAGCCCCAGCATTTT.